Following are 16 T cell receptor beta chains from one sample sequenced in a study of PD-1 blockade in classical Hodgkin lymphoma. Here immunoSEQ multiplex PCR was the method, and the copy in TCRdb shows in-frame clones only, minus some. This sample has a few thousand clones; about four fifths occur once, and the top ten carry 13%. Time point noted: newly diagnosed, previously untreated cHL patient sample. Thawed PBMCs underwent magnetic negative selection to obtain purified CD8+ T cells. Sequenced input: CD8+ T cells from blood. The receptor source for this set is a human donor with classical Hodgkin lymphoma.

This rearrangement joins TRBV11-2 to TRBJ2-5; D is unclear. Trimming shortened V by 0 bases and J by 11 bases, and 13 bases separated the two germline ends. CDR3 length: 13 amino acids. Germline-derived CDR1 and CDR2 are SGHAT and FQNNGV. The CDR3 DNA sequence: TGTGCCAGCAGCTTAGATCTGTCTTGGGGACAGTACTTC. Its translation: CASSLDLSWGQYF.

The chain couples TRBV15 to TRBJ2-7, with 8 bases identical to TRBD2. The germline V gene has CDR1 LNHNV and CDR2 YYDKDF (reference sequence). This CDR3 is 14 amino acids long. V was clipped by 6 bases and J by 5 bases; unmatched bases: 9. The CDR3 DNA follows: TGTGCCACCAGTGCCGGGACTAGTCCAAACGAGCAGTACTTC. As protein: CATSAGTSPNEQYF.

This chain links TRBV6-5 with TRBJ2-7; a possible D gene is TRBD2 (5 bases). The length of the CDR3 is 14 residues. V lost 0 bases and J lost 6, with 12 bases in between. Per the germline V gene, CDR1 is MNHEY and CDR2 is SVGAGI. CDR3 protein: CASSYSTRRAEQYF. In DNA, the CDR3 is TGTGCCAGCAGTTACTCAACTAGGCGGGCCGAGCAGTACTTC.

This chain connects TRBV5-8 to TRBJ1-2; D call uncertain. The germline V and J ends were trimmed by 2 bases and 3 bases, with 8 bases remaining between them. Germline values: CDR1 SGHTS, CDR2 YDEGEE. The CDR3 length is 13 residues. CDR3 sequence (DNA): TGTGCCAGCAGCTTAGGTACACACTATGGCTACACCTTC. As protein: CASSLGTHYGYTF.

The rearrangement joins TRBV28 to TRBJ2-3, with 12 bases lining up with TRBD2. CDR1 is MDHEN and CDR2 is SYDVKM in the germline V gene. V lost 3 bases, J lost 2 bases, and 3 bases stayed unmatched. The CDR3 is made up of 16 amino acids. The CDR3 protein is CASSFGLAGNTDTQYF. DNA of the CDR3: TGTGCCAGCAGTTTTGGACTAGCGGGAAACACAGATACGCAGTATTTT.

This chain links TRBV29-1 with TRBJ2-5; TRBD1 agrees at 11 bases. CDR3 length equals 14 residues. Germline CDR1 SQVTM, CDR2 ANQGSEA. V lost 6 bases and J lost 6; bases outside the gene matches: 9. The CDR3 region is CSVGTGTGGQTQYF. The CDR3 DNA sequence: TGCAGCGTCGGCACCGGGACAGGGGGTCAGACCCAGTACTTC.

This clone has more than one count but fewer than ten. The chain has TRBV6-1 and TRBJ2-3; D gene uncertain. V dropped 2 bases and J dropped 4 bases, with 10 bases sitting between them. CDR1 is MNHNS, CDR2 SASEGT, per germline. The CDR3 length is 14 residues. CDR3 region: CASSESVRADTQYF. CDR3 in DNA: TGTGCCAGCAGTGAAAGTGTTCGGGCAGATACGCAGTATTTT.

The sample holds a few counts of this clone. The chain has TRBV5-1 and TRBJ2-7; TRBD1 might be the D (6 bases). CDR3 length equals 13 residues. V was shortened by 7 bases and J by 7 bases, with 18 bases between the two germline ends. Germline assignment: CDR1 SGHRS and CDR2 YFSETQ. For the CDR3, the DNA is TGCGCCAGCGGGGAAGGGGACAAGGAAGAGCAGTACTTC. Translated, it gives CASGEGDKEEQYF.

The chain has TRBV7-9 and TRBJ2-7; possible D gene TRBD2, 6 bases. From germline, CDR1 is SEHNR and CDR2 FQNEAQ (reference sequence). V lost 5 bases to trimming and J lost 4 bases, with 12 bases between them. This CDR3 spans 13 amino acids. The CDR3 DNA reads as TGTGCCAGCAGCCCCTTCAGCGGGTACGAGCAGTACTTC. Translating gives CASSPFSGYEQYF. Full variable domain (remainder filled in from reference TRBV7-9 and TRBJ2-7): DTGVSQNPRHKITKRGQNVTFRCDPISEHNRLYWYRQTLGQGPEFLTYFQNEAQLEKSRLLSDRFSAERPKGSFSTLEIQRTEQGDSAMYLCASSPFSGYEQYFGPGTRLTVT.

The chain carries TRBV9 and TRBJ1-3; 8 nucleotides line up with TRBD1. The germline gives CDR1 SGDLS, CDR2 YYNGEE. Trimming at V came to 2 bases and at J to 4 bases, leaving 5 bases not matched to a gene. This CDR3 region has 15 residues. CDR3 in amino acids: CASSVSGGEGNTIYF. The CDR3 DNA is TGTGCCAGCAGCGTGTCAGGGGGCGAGGGAAACACCATATATTTT.

The chain employs TRBV4-1 and TRBJ2-3; 12 bases align to TRBD1. Germline-derived CDR1 and CDR2 are MGHRA and YSYEKL. J was trimmed by 4 bases and V by 4 bases; bases with no gene match: 6. This CDR3 region has 16 residues. CDR3 nucleotide sequence: TGCGCCAGCAGCCCCGGGACAGGGGGCTGGTCAGATACGCAGTATTTT. Its translation: CASSPGTGGWSDTQYF.

The rearrangement uses TRBV6-6 and TRBJ2-5; D unresolved. CDR1 is MNHNY and CDR2 is SVGAGI in the germline V gene (reference sequence). The CDR3 extends over 15 amino acids. With 0 bases removed from V and 1 base from J, the gap between germline ends came to 9 bases. CDR3 amino acids: CASSYSGDFQETQYF. For the CDR3, the DNA is TGTGCCAGCAGTTACTCGGGCGATTTCCAAGAGACCCAGTACTTC.

V is TRBV29-1 and J is TRBJ2-7, with 7 bases aligning to TRBD1. Germline V gives CDR1 SQVTM, CDR2 ANQGSEA. CDR3 length: 15 residues. Losses at the gene ends were 5 bases for V and 1 base for J; bases not matched to a gene: 11. The CDR3 sequence: CSVSIGGAGSYEQYF. The CDR3 region has the DNA TGCAGCGTTTCGATAGGGGGCGCTGGGTCCTACGAGCAGTACTTC.

V and J are TRBV5-1 and TRBJ2-1; weak D call: TRBD1 (6 bases). Germline lookup yields CDR1 SGHRS and CDR2 YFSETQ. The V gene lost 0 bases and the J gene lost 6 bases, with 10 bases spanning the gap. The CDR3 loop spans 14 amino acids. The DNA of the CDR3 is TGCGCCAGCAGCTTGGGGGCAGGGGTCAATGAGCAGTTCTTC. This sequence encodes CASSLGAGVNEQFF.

The chain employs TRBV5-4 and TRBJ2-7, with 9 positions matching TRBD2. J gave up 3 bases and V 3 bases, and 7 bases lay outside the gene matches. Germline values: CDR1 SGHNT, CDR2 YYREEE (reference sequence). The CDR3 spans 15 residues. CDR3 protein: CASSSTSGQFYEQYF. The CDR3 DNA follows: TGTGCCAGCAGCTCGACTAGCGGACAATTCTACGAGCAGTACTTC.

This chain connects TRBV21-1 to TRBJ2-7; whether TRBD2, the table's D call, matches the DNA was not checked. TRBV21-1 is a pseudogene segment. The CDR3 is 19 amino acids. CDR3 amino acids: CASSKNLRGPQSPQYEQYF. The CDR3 DNA is TGTGCCAGCAGCAAAAATTTGCGGGGGCCTCAGTCCCCACAGTACGAGCAGTACTTC.